This T cell receptor beta chain was sequenced for a study of T cell responses to AZD1222 COVID-19 vaccine (dated by TCRdb to the early 2020s). About the full investigation: Because spike-specific TCR depth and breadth did not differ between the two schedules, AZD1222 recipients who got a second dose at roughly 4 weeks were pooled with those who got a second dose at roughly 12 weeks. TCR sequencing was performed for more than 230 trial participants, of whom some 200 were given two doses of AZD1222 and about 25 were given two doses of MenACWY control vaccine. Trial participants were enrolled by age into 18-55, 56-69 and 70-plus year subgroups, with around 140, 26 and 57 TCR-sequenced participants respectively. Study-level results and caveats: The whole spike protein was spanned by vaccine-associated CD4 TCRs, and dominant responses were seen in regions 160-218 and 743-854. Reportedly, close to half of the unique spike-specific TCRs recognized epitopes lying outside the regions that are mutated in the B.1.351 and B.1.1.7 variants. Because no samples from the day 14 peak response were available, repertoires could be characterized only after the peak T cell response. Spike-specific TCR breadth and depth rose significantly after two AZD1222 doses compared with day 0 and with MenACWY recipients. Most participants were white British and females outnumbered males, and the authors suggested that clonal diversity may have been underestimated. Only five to seven AZD1222 recipients were SARS-CoV-2 seropositive at baseline, limiting conclusions about previously exposed vaccinees. In the small 56-69-year group, the increase in depth fell short of significance, most likely because of low power.

Read against the paper, the sample's time point label means: baseline before first vaccination. The vaccinee samples were drawn from two UK trials, COV001 and COV002, one of which was a single-blind randomized controlled phase 2/3 trial testing AZD1222 (ChAdOx1 nCoV-19) in healthy adults. Trial participant PBMC samples were collected at day 0 and day 28 after the second dose for TCRbeta chain sequencing. With respect to this clone: Its antigen is still unknown. One base away there is no much larger clone; base qualities are not given.

The CDR3 regions of human TCRbeta chains were analyzed by immunosequencing. From the authors' description of their analysis: TCRs in the repertoires were matched against a reference library of SARS-CoV-2-specific TCRs that had been generated with the MIRA antigen-specificity platform. Breadth was defined as the fraction of unique TCRs that were SARS-CoV-2-associated. Depth was defined as the fraction of total T cells that were SARS-CoV-2-associated. Using the MIRA data, each spike-specific TCR was assigned both to the spike region to which the TCR was reactive and to a CD4 or CD8 class. Log10-transformed breadth and depth values were compared by one-way ANOVA with Sidak's multiple comparisons tests. TCRdb took this table from immuneACCESS and kept in-frame rearrangements with V and J called. Such tables lack part of the clones; where checked against another copy, unresolved V genes explain under half of the gap, and the rest is unexplained. The DNA gave D and trimming, while V, J and clone size come from that table. The sample records about 140,000 clones, over 85% of which are singletons. The ten largest clones represent approximately 5.7% of the sample.

The receptor was isolated from an adult in good health. The sequenced sample was peripheral blood, obtained on day 0 of AZD1222 vaccination.

The bases read TGCGCCAGCAGCTTGGCCGGGAGTAGCGGGAGGTACGAGCAGTACTTC. This yields the protein CASSLAGSSGRYEQYF. The chain is assembled from TRBV5-1 and TRBJ2-7; TRBD2 matches 10 bases in the middle. V ends up 0 bases short and J 4 bases short, with an unmatched junction base count of 7. The germline V gene supplies CDR1 SGHRS and CDR2 YFSETQ. There are 16 amino acids in the CDR3, from cysteine to phenylalanine inclusive. Only CDR3 DNA remains: 48 bases, in frame from the first base.